A single sample gave rise to the 6 T cell receptor beta chains below, sequenced in a study of T cell changes during pregnancy in multiple sclerosis. The repertoire was sequenced with immunoSEQ multiplex PCR; TCRdb's copy has only in-frame clones and lacks some. Counted here are 80,000 or so clones, 94% occurring once; the ten biggest clones make up more than 0.95%. The material was peripheral blood, obtained in the second trimester of pregnancy. These receptors were obtained from a female donor in good health, enrolled as a control in a pregnancy study.

The rearrangement uses TRBV7-8 and TRBJ1-5; D is uncertain. V lost 5 bases to trimming and J lost 0 bases, with 23 bases between them. The germline V gene has CDR1 SGHVS and CDR2 FQNEAQ. The CDR3 is 19 amino acids. The CDR3 region is CASSNIKEVPIYSNQPQHF. The CDR3 DNA reads TGTGCCAGCAGCAACATCAAGGAGGTACCAATCTATAGCAATCAGCCCCAGCATTTT.

The chain has TRBV5-5 and TRBJ1-1; the D is unclear. V was shortened by 0 bases and J by 4 bases, with 7 bases between the two germline ends. The CDR3 is 13 residues long. In germline, CDR1 is SGHKS, CDR2 YYEKEE (reference sequence). In DNA, the CDR3 is TGTGCCAGCAGCTTGGCCCCGGGCACTGAAGCTTTCTTT. Residues: CASSLAPGTEAFF.

This clone was recorded once. The chain is built from TRBV10-3 and TRBJ1-2; weak D call: TRBD1 (6 bases). The V gene lost 3 bases and the J gene lost 3 bases, with 14 bases spanning the gap. Germline-derived CDR1 and CDR2 are ENHRY and SYGVKD. The CDR3 loop spans 15 amino acids. CDR3 sequence reads: CAISDGGGRYYGYTF. CDR3 DNA sequence: TGTGCCATCAGTGATGGTGGGGGCCGGTACTATGGCTACACCTTC.

The rearrangement links TRBV28 to TRBJ1-2; TRBD1 matches at 10 bases. V lost 6 bases, J lost 4 bases, and 11 bases stayed unmatched. The V gene's germline CDR1 is MDHEN and CDR2 SYDVKM. The CDR3 totals 16 residues. DNA for the CDR3: TGTGCCAGCAGCCCAACCGGACAGGGGGGGATCTATGGCTACACCTTC. Its protein is CASSPTGQGGIYGYTF.

V is TRBV4-1 and J is TRBJ2-2; 11 positions match TRBD1. The CDR3 runs 18 residues. V gave up 4 bases and J gave up 0 bases; unmatched junction bases: 7. The germline CDR1 and CDR2 sequences are MGHRA and YSYEKL. CDR3 DNA: TGCGCCAGCAGCCCATTGCCGGGACAGGGGGCGAACACCGGGGAGCTGTTTTTT. It yields the protein CASSPLPGQGANTGELFF.

This clone was counted between two and nine times. The chain has TRBV5-1 and TRBJ2-5; TRBD1 matches 7 bases. Germline CDR1 reads SGHRS; CDR2 reads YFSETQ. This CDR3 comprises 13 residues. The ends lost 6 bases at V and 4 bases at J; junction bases unmatched: 6. CDR3 in amino acids: CASKETGIETQYF. The CDR3 DNA follows: TGCGCCAGCAAGGAGACAGGGATAGAGACCCAGTACTTC.